Reported below is one T cell receptor (beta chain). The data stem from a study of T cells in Graves' hyperthyroidism and ophthalmopathy. Amplification of TCR beta CDR3 regions used RNA as the template. An initial round of RT-PCR targeting the TCR CDR3 relied on the HTBI primer set. TCRdb redid the calling of the multiplex PCR reads with MiXCR, one entry per CDR3 protein. The sample lists roughly 170,000 distinct CDR3 sequences, over 15% occurring once. Unmatched junction bases numbered 5, after V lost 2 bases and J lost 3 bases. CDR3 length: 16 residues. The germline gives CDR1 PRHDT, CDR2 FYEKMQ (reference sequence). PBMCs were derived from approximately 10 ml fresh peripheral blood.

Input material: blood. The V call is TRBV13, the J call TRBJ2-3; the match to TRBD2 covers 10 bases. The TCR originated in a woman aged 45-65 years with Graves' hyperthyroidism. The CDR3 DNA reads as TGTGCCAGCAGCTTAAGAGCGGGGGGGCAGACAGATACGCAGTATTTT. This sequence encodes CASSLRAGGQTDTQYF.